The 12 T cell receptor beta chains given below trace back to one sample, sequenced in a study of T cell repertoires in ileal Crohn's disease. Method: immunoSEQ multiplex PCR; TCRdb's copy keeps in-frame clones and lacks some. The table has about 8,400 clones, more than 75% seen once. Sequencing used ileal tissue. All receptors come from an adult with Crohn's disease.

The chain uses TRBV11-2 and TRBJ2-7; D possibly uses TRBD1 or TRBD2 (5 bases each). This CDR3 comprises 13 residues. V lost 3 bases, J lost 0 bases, and 6 bases lay in between. Germline V gene lookup returns CDR1 SGHAT and CDR2 FQNNGV. CDR3 nucleotide sequence: TGTGCCAGCAGCTTTGGGACCTCCTACGAGCAGTACTTC. Translating it yields CASSFGTSYEQYF.

This clone was seen just once. V usage is TRBV6-5 and J usage is TRBJ1-3; 10 nucleotides align to TRBD1. This CDR3 has 16 amino acids. After removal of 4 bases from V and 0 bases from J, the junction contained 3 bases not matched to a gene. CDR1 is MNHEY and CDR2 is SVGAGI in the germline V gene. Written as DNA, the CDR3 is TGTGCCAGCAGTTCTGGGACAGGGGACTCTGGAAACACCATATATTTT. Its protein product is CASSSGTGDSGNTIYF.

As to this clone: Other nucleotide sequences from this sample produce the same CDR3. The V gene is TRBV6-6, the J gene TRBJ2-7; 7 bases map to TRBD2. CDR3 length: 16 residues. The V and J ends lost 0 bases and 1 base, in that order; junction bases with no gene match: 6. The germline gives CDR1 MNHNY, CDR2 SVGAGI (reference sequence). The CDR3 DNA sequence: TGTGCCAGCAGTTACTCGACGGGGGAGGGATCCTACGAGCAGTACTTC. Translated: CASSYSTGEGSYEQYF.

This chain joins TRBV2 and TRBJ1-5, with no clear D. Germline CDR1 SNHLY, CDR2 FYNNEI. The CDR3 extends over 14 amino acids. Trimming removed 1 base at V and 6 bases at J, with 10 bases between. The DNA for the CDR3 is TGTGCCAGCAGTGAAGGGCGGGTAGGTCAGCCCCAGCATTTT. Translated, it gives CASSEGRVGQPQHF.

This clone appeared a single time. The rearrangement uses TRBV28 and TRBJ1-1; D possibly corresponds to TRBD1 (5 bases). Trimming left V 6 bases short and J 5 bases short, with 19 bases between. The CDR3 spans 15 residues. Germline loops: CDR1 MDHEN, CDR2 SYDVKM. CDR3 DNA sequence: TGTGCCAGCAGGGCCCTGGGGGGTAAGGGGACTGAAGCTTTCTTT. It codes for CASRALGGKGTEAFF.

The chain joins TRBV6-6 to TRBJ1-1; maybe TRBD1 (5 bases). With 6 bases removed from V and 1 base from J, the gap between germline ends came to 12 bases. The CDR3 consists of 14 residues. Germline V gives CDR1 MNHNY, CDR2 SVGAGI (reference sequence). The DNA for the CDR3 is TGTGCCAGCAGCCTCCGGGGCGGGAACACTGAAGCTTTCTTT. Its protein is CASSLRGGNTEAFF.

The chain recombines TRBV5-1 with TRBJ2-1, with D unclear. Germline V gives CDR1 SGHRS, CDR2 YFSETQ. The CDR3 consists of 11 residues. Trimming pared 0 bases from V and 9 bases from J, leaving 4 bases between. The CDR3 nucleotides are TGCGCCAGCAGCTTGGATATTGAGCAGTTCTTC. Translating gives CASSLDIEQFF.

This chain links TRBV5-6 with TRBJ2-1, with 8 bases identical to TRBD2. CDR1 is SGHDT and CDR2 is YYEEEE in the germline V gene. This CDR3 region has 14 residues. V lost 3 bases, J lost 4 bases, and 3 bases stayed unmatched. CDR3 sequence (DNA): TGTGCCAGCAGCTCCACTAGCGGTTACAATGAGCAGTTCTTC. This sequence encodes CASSSTSGYNEQFF.

The J gene is TRBJ2-5, the V gene TRBV19; 14 nucleotides line up with TRBD2. The CDR3 contains 16 residues. CDR1 is LNHDA, CDR2 SQIVND, per germline (reference sequence). Trimming removed 10 bases from V and 1 base from J; junction bases left unmatched: 8. The CDR3, as DNA: TGTGCCAAGGGACTAGCGGGAGATTCGGGCCAAGAGACCCAGTACTTC. It specifies CAKGLAGDSGQETQYF.

The chain links TRBV5-1 to TRBJ2-1, with TRBD1 matching over 8 bases. The V segment lost 3 bases and the J segment 3 bases; nucleotides outside the gene matches: 5. This CDR3 contains 15 residues. In germline, CDR1 is SGHRS, CDR2 YFSETQ. CDR3 loop: CASSWEGQGYNEQFF. CDR3 in DNA: TGCGCCAGCAGCTGGGAAGGACAGGGCTACAATGAGCAGTTCTTC.

This clone was recorded once. The V and J genes are TRBV29-1 and TRBJ2-1, with D uncertain. This CDR3 spans 14 amino acids. Trimming left V 2 bases short and J 7 bases short, with 15 bases between. The germline gives CDR1 SQVTM, CDR2 ANQGSEA. As DNA, the CDR3 is TGCAGCGTTGAACAACAAATCCGGGCTAATGAGCAGTTCTTC. Protein: CSVEQQIRANEQFF.

The chain has TRBV5-1 and TRBJ2-7; tentatively, D is TRBD1 or TRBD2 (5 bases each). CDR3 length: 15 amino acids. Trimming cost V 5 bases and J 0 bases, with 15 bases left between them. Looked up from germline, CDR1 is SGHRS and CDR2 is YFSETQ. DNA of the CDR3: TGCGCCAGCAGTCTTTTGAGGGACGGCTCCTACGAGCAGTACTTC. It translates to CASSLLRDGSYEQYF.